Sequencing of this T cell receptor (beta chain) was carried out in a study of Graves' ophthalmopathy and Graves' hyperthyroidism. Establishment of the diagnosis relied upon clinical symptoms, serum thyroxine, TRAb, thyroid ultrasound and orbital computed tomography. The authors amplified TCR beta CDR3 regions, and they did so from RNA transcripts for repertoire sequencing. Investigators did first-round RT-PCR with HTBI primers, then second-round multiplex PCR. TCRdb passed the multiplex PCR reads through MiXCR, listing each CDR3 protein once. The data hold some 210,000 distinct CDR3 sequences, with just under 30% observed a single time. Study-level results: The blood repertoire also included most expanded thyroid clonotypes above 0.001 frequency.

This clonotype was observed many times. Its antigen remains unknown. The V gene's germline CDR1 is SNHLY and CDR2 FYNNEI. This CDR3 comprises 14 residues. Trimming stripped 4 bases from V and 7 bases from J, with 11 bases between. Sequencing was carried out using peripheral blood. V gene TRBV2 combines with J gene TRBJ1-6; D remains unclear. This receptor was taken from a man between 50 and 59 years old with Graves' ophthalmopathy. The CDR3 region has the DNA TGTGCCAGCAGTGGAGGCGAGGGAAATTCACCCCTCCACTTT. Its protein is CASSGGEGNSPLHF.